This T cell receptor beta chain emerged from a study of blood T cell repertoires in COVID-19. Study as a whole: There were acute and convalescent COVID-19 samples, and they came from the United States, Italy and Spain. Sample material is recorded as cDNA or gDNA derived from T cells, B-cell-depleted T cells, or PBMCs.

Authors' analysis steps: From reference gene primer amplification, estimates of nucleated cell counts were derived. Some clones are missing from TCRdb's copy, which holds only in-frame ones; the method was immunoSEQ multiplex PCR. V and J calls and clone size are those listed in that table; D and trimming were worked out from the DNA. The sample yields tens of thousands of clones, approximately 89% seen once. The ends lost 4 bases at V and 3 bases at J; junction bases unmatched: 9. This CDR3 region has 16 residues. Germline lookup yields CDR1 LNHDA and CDR2 SQIVND (reference sequence). This sequence joins TRBV19 and TRBJ2-1, with 7 bases lining up with TRBD1. The sequencing input was peripheral blood. This receptor was taken from a human donor in a cohort sampled during active COVID-19. CDR3 DNA: TGTGCCAGTAGTAGGGCCGGGACAGCGTTCTACAATGAGCAGTTCTTC. Translating it yields CASSRAGTAFYNEQFF. Supplemented by reference TRBV19 and TRBJ2-1, the full variable domain reads DGGITQSPKYLFRKEGQNVTLSCEQNLNHDAMYWYRQDPGQGLRLIYYSQIVNDFQKGDIAEGYSVSREKKESFPLTVTSAQKNPTAFYLCASSRAGTAFYNEQFFGPGTRLTVL.